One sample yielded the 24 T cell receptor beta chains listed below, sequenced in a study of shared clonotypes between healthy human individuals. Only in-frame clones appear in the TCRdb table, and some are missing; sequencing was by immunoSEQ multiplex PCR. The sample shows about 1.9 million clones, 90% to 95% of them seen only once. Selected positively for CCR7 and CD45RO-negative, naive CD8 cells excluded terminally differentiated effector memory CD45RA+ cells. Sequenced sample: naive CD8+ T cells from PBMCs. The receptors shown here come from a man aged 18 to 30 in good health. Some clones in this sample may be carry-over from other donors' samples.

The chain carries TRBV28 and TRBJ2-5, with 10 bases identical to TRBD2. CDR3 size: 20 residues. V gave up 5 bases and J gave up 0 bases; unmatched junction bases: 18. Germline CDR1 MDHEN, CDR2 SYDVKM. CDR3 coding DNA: TGTGCCAGCAGTGACAAGGGACTAGCGAGAACTTATGAAGACCAAGAGACCCAGTACTTC. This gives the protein CASSDKGLARTYEDQETQYF.

The CDR3 region is CASRLAGDSYEQYF. The CDR3 DNA is TGCGCCAGCCGACTAGCGGGAGACTCCTACGAGCAGTACTTC. The chain couples TRBV5-1 to TRBJ2-7, with 12 bases matching TRBD2. The CDR3 has 14 residues. Looked up from germline, CDR1 is SGHRS and CDR2 is YFSETQ. The V gene end was trimmed by 7 bases and the J gene end by 0 bases; junction bases not matched to a gene: 2.

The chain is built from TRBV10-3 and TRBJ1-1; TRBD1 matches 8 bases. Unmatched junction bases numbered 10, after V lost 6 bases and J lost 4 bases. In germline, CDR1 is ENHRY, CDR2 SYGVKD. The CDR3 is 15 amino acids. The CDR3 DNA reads TGTGCCATCAGGATGACAGGGGAAGGCAGCACTGAAGCTTTCTTT. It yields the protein CAIRMTGEGSTEAFF.

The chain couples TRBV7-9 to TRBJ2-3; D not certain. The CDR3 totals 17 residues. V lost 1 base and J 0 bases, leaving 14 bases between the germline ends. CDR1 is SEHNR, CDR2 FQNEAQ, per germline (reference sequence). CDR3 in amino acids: CASSLGFNAPSTDTQYF. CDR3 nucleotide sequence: TGTGCCAGCAGCTTAGGTTTCAATGCCCCTAGCACAGATACGCAGTATTTT.

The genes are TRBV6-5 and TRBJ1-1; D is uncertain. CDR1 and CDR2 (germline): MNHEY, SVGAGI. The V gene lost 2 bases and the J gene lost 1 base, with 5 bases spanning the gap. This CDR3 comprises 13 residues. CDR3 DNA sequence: TGTGCCAGCAGTTACCTCTCGAACACTGAAGCTTTCTTT. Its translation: CASSYLSNTEAFF.

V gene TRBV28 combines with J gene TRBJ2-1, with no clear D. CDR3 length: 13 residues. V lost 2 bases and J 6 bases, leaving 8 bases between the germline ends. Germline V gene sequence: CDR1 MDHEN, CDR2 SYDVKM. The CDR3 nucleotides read TGTGCCAGCAGTTTAGGCAGGTTCAATGAGCAGTTCTTC. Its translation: CASSLGRFNEQFF.

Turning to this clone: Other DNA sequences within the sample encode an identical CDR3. The CDR3 nucleotides are TGTGCCAGCAGCCCGGGACTAGCAGATTACGAGCAGTACTTC. This gives the protein CASSPGLADYEQYF. This sequence joins TRBV9 and TRBJ2-7; 9 bases map to TRBD2. The junction had 6 bases not matched to a gene; V was cut back by 4 bases and J by 4 bases. The CDR3 loop spans 14 amino acids. CDR1 is SGDLS and CDR2 is YYNGEE in the germline V gene.

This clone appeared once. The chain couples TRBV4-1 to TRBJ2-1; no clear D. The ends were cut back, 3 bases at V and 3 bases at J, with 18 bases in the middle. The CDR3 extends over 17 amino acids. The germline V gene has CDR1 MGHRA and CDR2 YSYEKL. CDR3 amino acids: CASSHDSRTPHYNEQFF. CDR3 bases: TGCGCCAGCAGCCACGATTCCCGGACCCCCCACTACAATGAGCAGTTCTTC.

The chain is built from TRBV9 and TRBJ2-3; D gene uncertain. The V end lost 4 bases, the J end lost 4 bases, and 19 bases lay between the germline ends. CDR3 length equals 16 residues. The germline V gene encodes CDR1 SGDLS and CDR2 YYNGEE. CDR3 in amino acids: CASSFLGGHGSDTQYF. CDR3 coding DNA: TGTGCCAGCAGCTTCTTAGGTGGCCACGGTTCAGATACGCAGTATTTT.

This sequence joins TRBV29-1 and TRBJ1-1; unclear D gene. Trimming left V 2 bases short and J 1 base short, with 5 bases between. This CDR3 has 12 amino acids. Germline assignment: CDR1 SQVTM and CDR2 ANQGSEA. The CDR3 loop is CSVETRNTEAFF. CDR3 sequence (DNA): TGCAGCGTTGAAACGAGGAACACTGAAGCTTTCTTT.

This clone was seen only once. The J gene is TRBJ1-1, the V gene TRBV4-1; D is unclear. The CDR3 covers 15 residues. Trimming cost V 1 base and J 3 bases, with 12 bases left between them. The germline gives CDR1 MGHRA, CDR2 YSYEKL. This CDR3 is CASSQVLRGDTEAFF. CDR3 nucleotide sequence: TGCGCCAGCAGCCAAGTACTCAGAGGAGACACTGAAGCTTTCTTT.

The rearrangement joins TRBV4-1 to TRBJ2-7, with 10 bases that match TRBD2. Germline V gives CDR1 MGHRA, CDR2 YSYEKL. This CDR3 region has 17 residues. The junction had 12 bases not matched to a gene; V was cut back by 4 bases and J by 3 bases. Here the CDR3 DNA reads TGCGCCAGCAGCCGCGCTAGGGGCGGGACTAGCGACTACGAGCAGTACTTC. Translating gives CASSRARGGTSDYEQYF.

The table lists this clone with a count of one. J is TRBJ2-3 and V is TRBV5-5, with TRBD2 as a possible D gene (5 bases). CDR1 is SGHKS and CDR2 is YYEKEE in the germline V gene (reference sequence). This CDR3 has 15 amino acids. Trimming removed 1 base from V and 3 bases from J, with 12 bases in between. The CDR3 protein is CASSLYGVQTDTQYF. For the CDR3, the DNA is TGTGCCAGCAGCTTGTACGGGGTTCAGACAGATACGCAGTATTTT.

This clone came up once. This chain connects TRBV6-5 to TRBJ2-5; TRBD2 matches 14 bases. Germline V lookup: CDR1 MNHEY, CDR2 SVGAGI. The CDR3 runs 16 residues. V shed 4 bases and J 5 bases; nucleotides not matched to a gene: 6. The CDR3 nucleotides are TGTGCCAGCAGTTTTGGGACTAGCGGGAGTCGCGAGACCCAGTACTTC. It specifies CASSFGTSGSRETQYF.

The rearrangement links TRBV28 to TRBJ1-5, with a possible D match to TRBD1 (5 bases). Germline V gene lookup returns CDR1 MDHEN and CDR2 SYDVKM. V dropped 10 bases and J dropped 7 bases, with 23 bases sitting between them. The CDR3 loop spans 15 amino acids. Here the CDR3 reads CATETPREFGQPQHF. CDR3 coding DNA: TGTGCCACCGAAACCCCCAGGGAGTTTGGGCAGCCCCAGCATTTT.

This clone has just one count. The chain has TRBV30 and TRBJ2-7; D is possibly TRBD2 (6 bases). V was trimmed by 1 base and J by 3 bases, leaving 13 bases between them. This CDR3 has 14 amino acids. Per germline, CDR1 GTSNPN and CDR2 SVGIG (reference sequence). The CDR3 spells CAWSAIAEDYEQYF. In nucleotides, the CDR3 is TGTGCCTGGAGTGCAATAGCGGAAGACTACGAGCAGTACTTC.

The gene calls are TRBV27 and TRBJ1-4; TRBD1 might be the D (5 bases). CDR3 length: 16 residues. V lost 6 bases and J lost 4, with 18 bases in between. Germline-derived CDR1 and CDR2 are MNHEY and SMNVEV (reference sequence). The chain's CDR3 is CASRQERGAVNEKLFF. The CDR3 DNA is TGTGCCAGCAGACAAGAACGTGGGGCAGTTAATGAAAAACTGTTTTTT.

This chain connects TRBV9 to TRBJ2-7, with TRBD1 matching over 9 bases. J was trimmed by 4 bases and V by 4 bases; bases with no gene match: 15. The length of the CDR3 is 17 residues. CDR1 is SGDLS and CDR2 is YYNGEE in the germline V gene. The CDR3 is CASSPRAGTGSFYEQYF. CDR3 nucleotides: TGTGCCAGCAGCCCCCGAGCCGGGACAGGGTCCTTTTACGAGCAGTACTTC.

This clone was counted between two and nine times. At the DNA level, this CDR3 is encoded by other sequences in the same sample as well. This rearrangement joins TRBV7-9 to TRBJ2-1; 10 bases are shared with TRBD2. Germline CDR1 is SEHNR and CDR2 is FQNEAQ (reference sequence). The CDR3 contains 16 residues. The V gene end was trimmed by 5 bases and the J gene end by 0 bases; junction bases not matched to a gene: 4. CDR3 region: CASSPSSGSSYNEQFF. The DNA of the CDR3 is TGTGCCAGCAGCCCCTCTAGCGGGAGCTCCTACAATGAGCAGTTCTTC.

The CDR3 DNA follows: TGTGCCAGCAGCTTGTGGAGTAGCACTGAAGCTTTCTTT. This encodes CASSLWSSTEAFF. The genes are TRBV5-5 and TRBJ1-1; no clear D gene. Germline V gene data show CDR1 as SGHKS and CDR2 as YYEKEE (reference sequence). CDR3 size: 13 residues. Trimming left V 1 base short and J 4 bases short, with 8 bases between.

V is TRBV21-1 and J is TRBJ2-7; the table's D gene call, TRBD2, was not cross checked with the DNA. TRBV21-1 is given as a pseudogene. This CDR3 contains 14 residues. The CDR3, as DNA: TGTGCCAGCAGCACCGGCGGCATCTCCTACGAGCAGTACTTC. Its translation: CASSTGGISYEQYF.

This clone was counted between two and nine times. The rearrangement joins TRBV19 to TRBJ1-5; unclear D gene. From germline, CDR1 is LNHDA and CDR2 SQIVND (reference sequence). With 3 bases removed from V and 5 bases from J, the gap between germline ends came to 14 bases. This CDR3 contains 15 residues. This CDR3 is CASSIDVGVYQPQHF. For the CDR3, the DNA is TGTGCCAGTAGTATCGACGTTGGGGTTTATCAGCCCCAGCATTTT. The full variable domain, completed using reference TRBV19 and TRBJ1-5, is DGGITQSPKYLFRKEGQNVTLSCEQNLNHDAMYWYRQDPGQGLRLIYYSQIVNDFQKGDIAEGYSVSREKKESFPLTVTSAQKNPTAFYLCASSIDVGVYQPQHFGDGTRLSIL.

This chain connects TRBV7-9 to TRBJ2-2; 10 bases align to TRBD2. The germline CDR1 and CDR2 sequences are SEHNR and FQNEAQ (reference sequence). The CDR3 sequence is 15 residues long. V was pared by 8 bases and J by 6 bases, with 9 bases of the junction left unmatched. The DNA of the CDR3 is TGTGCCAGCCGAGGGGCTAGCGGGAGCCCCGGGGAGCTGTTTTTT. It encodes CASRGASGSPGELFF.

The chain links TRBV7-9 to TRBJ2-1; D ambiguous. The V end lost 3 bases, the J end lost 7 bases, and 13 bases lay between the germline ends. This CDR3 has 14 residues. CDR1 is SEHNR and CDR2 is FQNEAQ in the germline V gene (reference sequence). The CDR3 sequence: CASSFVWGVNEQFF. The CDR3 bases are TGTGCCAGCAGCTTCGTTTGGGGTGTGAATGAGCAGTTCTTC.